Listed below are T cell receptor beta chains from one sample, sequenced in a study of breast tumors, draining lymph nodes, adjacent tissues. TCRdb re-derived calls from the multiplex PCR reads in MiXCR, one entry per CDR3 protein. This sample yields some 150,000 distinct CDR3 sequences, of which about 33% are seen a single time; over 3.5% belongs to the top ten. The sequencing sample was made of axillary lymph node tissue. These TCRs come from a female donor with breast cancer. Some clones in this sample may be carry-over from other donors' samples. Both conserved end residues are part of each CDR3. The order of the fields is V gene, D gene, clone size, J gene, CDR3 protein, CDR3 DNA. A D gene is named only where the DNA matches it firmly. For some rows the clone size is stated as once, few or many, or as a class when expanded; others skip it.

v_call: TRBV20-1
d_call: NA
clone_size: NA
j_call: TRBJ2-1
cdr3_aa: CSATSGTTSNEQFF
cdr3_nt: TGCAGCGCCACTTCCGGGACCACAAGCAATGAGCAGTTCTTC

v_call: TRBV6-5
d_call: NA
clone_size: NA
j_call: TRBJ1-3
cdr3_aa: CASSYSETGRNTIYF
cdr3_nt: TGTGCCAGCAGTTACTCTGAGACCGGGAGGAACACCATATATTTT

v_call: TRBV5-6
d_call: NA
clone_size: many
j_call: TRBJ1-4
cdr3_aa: CASSLRQTGEKLFF
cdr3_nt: TGTGCCAGCAGCTTGAGACAGACGGGTGAAAAACTGTTTTTT

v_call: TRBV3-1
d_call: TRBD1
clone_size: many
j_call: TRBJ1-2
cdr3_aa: CASSQAVRGHRYGYTF
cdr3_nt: TGTGCCAGCAGCCAAGCGGTAAGGGGGCATCGGTATGGCTACACCTTC

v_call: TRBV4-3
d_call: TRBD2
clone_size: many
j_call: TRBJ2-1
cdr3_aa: CASSQRGLAGDNEQFF
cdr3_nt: TGCGCCAGCAGCCAACGCGGACTAGCGGGGGACAATGAGCAGTTCTTC

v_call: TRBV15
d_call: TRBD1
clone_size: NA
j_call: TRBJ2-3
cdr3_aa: CATSRGRTGVADTRYF
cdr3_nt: TGTGCCACCAGCAGAGGGCGGACAGGGGTCGCAGATACGCGGTATTTT

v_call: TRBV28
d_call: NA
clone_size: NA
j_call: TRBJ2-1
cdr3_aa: CASRYSLPEYNEQFF
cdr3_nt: TGTGCCAGCAGGTACAGCCTCCCTGAATACAATGAGCAGTTCTTC

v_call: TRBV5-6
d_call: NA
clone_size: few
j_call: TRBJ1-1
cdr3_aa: CASSFDTRGTEAFF
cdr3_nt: TGTGCCAGCAGCTTCGATACGCGTGGGACTGAAGCTTTCTTT

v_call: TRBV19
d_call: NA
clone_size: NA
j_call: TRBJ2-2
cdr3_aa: CASSIVLASGELFF
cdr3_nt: TGTGCCAGTAGTATAGTTCTGGCGTCCGGGGAGCTGTTTTTT

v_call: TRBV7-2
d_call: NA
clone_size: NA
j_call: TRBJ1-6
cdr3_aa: CASRRQDSPLHF
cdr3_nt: TGTGCCAGCAGGAGACAGGATTCACCCCTCCACTTT

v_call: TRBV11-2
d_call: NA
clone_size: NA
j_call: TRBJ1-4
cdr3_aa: CASSLEPLSELFF
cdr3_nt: TGTGCCAGCAGCTTAGAACCGTTGTCAGAACTGTTTTTC

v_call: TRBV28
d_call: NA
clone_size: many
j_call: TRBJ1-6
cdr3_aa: CASSFAALGSPLHF
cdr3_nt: TGTGCCAGCAGTTTTGCGGCCCTGGGATCACCCCTCCACTTT

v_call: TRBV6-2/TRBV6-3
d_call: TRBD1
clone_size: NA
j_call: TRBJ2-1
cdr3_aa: CASSYLGQGTYNEQFF
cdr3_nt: TGTGCCAGCAGTTACCTTGGACAGGGAACCTACAATGAGCAGTTCTTC

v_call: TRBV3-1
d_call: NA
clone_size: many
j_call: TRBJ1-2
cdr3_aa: CASSQDSFAGGHGYTF
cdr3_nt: TGTGCCAGCAGCCAAGATTCCTTTGCCGGGGGGCATGGCTACACCTTC

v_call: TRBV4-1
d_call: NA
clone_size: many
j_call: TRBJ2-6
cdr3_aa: CASSLTLIQPSGANVLTF
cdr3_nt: TGCGCCAGCAGCTTGACTCTCATACAGCCCTCTGGGGCCAACGTCCTGACTTTC

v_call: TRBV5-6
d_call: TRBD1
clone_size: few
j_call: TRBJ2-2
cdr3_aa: CASSLVGTGGTGELFF
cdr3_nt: TGTGCCAGCAGCTTGGTGGGTACAGGGGGCACCGGGGAGCTGTTTTTT

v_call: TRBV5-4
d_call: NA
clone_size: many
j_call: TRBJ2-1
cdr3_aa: CASSPRGSGGGRKEQFF
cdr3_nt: TGTGCCAGCAGCCCCCGGGGTAGCGGAGGGGGTAGGAAGGAGCAGTTCTTC

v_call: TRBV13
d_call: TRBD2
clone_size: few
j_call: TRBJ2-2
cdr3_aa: CASRGPSGGRMGVTTGELFF
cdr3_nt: TGTGCCAGCCGCGGCCCTAGCGGGGGAAGAATGGGGGTTACCACCGGGGAGCTGTTTTTT

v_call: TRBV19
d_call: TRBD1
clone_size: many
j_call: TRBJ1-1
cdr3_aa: CASRKQGAWNTEAFF
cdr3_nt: TGTGCCAGTCGCAAACAGGGGGCATGGAACACTGAAGCTTTCTTT

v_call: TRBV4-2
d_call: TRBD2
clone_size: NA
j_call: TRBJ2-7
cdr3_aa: CASSHISGRAIEQYF
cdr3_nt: TGTGCCAGCAGCCATATCAGCGGGAGGGCCATCGAGCAGTACTTC

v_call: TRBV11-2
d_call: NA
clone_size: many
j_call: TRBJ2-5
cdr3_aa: CASSFERSGQETQYF
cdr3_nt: TGTGCCAGCAGCTTTGAGCGCTCCGGACAAGAGACCCAGTACTTC

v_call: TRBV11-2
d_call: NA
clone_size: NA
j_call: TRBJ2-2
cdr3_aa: CASSLARELFF
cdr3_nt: TGTGCCAGCAGCTTAGCGCGGGAGCTGTTTTTT

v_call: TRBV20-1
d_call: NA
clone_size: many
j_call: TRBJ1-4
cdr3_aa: CSANRVVGEKLFF
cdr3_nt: TGCAGTGCGAACAGGGTTGTAGGTGAAAAACTGTTTTTT

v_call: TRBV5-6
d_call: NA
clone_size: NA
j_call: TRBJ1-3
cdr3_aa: CAGSLGQTYSGNTIYF
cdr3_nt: TGTGCCGGCAGCTTGGGGCAGACCTACTCTGGAAACACCATATATTTT

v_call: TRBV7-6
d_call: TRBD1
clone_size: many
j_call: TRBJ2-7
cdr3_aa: CASSRRQGSEQYF
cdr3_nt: TGTGCCAGCAGCCGCAGACAGGGAAGCGAGCAGTACTTC

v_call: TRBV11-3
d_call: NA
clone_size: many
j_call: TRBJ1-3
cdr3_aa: CASSPGRPEGNTIYF
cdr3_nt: TGTGCCAGCAGCCCAGGACGGCCTGAGGGAAACACCATATATTTT

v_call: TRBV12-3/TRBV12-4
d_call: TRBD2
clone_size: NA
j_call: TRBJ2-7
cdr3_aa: CASSSLAAGANEQYF
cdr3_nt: TGTGCCAGCAGTTCGTTAGCGGCGGGAGCTAACGAGCAGTACTTC

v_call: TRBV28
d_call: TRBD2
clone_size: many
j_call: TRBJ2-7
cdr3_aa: CASSTSGRRLYEQYF
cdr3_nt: TGTGCCAGCAGCACTAGCGGGAGACGTCTCTACGAGCAGTACTTC

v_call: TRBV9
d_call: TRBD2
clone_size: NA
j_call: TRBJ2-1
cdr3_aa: CASSAGTSGGASYNEQFF
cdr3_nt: TGTGCCAGCAGCGCAGGGACTAGCGGGGGGGCTTCTTACAATGAGCAGTTCTTC

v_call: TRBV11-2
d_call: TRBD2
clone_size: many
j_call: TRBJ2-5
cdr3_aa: CASSPGGALETQYF
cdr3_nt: TGTGCCAGCAGTCCCGGGGGGGCCCTGGAGACCCAGTACTTC

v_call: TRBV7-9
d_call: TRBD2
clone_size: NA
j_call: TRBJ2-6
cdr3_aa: CASSQAGDGGANVLTF
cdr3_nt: TGTGCCAGCAGCCAAGCGGGGGACGGGGGGGCCAACGTCCTGACTTTC

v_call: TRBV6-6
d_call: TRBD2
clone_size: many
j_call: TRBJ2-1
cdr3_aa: CASSRSASGDNEQFF
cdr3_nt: TGTGCCAGCAGCAGAAGCGCTAGCGGGGACAATGAGCAGTTCTTC

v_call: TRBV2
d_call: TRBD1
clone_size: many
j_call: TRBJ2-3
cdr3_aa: CASSDRTGGFTDTQYF
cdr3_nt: TGTGCCAGCAGTGACCGGACAGGGGGCTTCACAGATACGCAGTATTTT

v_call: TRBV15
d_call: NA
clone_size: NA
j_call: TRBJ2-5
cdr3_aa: CATSRDSAETQYF
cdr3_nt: TGTGCCACCAGCAGAGACAGTGCAGAGACCCAGTACTTC

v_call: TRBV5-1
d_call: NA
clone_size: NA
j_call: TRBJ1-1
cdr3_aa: CASSLDPGNTEAFF
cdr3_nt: TGCGCCAGCAGCTTGGATCCGGGAAACACTGAAGCTTTCTTT

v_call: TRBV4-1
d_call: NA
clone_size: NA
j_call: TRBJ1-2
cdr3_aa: CASSQSGTLYGYTF
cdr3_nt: TGCGCCAGCAGCCAATCCGGGACCCTCTATGGCTACACCTTC

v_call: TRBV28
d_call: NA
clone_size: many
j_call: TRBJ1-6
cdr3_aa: CAAGRMGNSPLHF
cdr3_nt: TGTGCCGCGGGGAGGATGGGGAATTCACCCCTCCACTTT

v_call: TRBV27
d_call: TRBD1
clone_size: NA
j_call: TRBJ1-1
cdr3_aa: CASSLLPGTGTSNTEAFF
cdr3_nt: TGTGCCAGCAGTCTTTTGCCCGGGACAGGGACCTCGAACACTGAAGCTTTCTTT

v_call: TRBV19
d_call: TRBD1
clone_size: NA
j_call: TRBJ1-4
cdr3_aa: CASSMDRDEELFF
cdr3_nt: TGTGCTAGTAGTATGGACAGGGATGAAGAACTGTTTTTT